The entry that follows covers one T cell receptor beta chain sequence. Its target is not known. V was clipped by 7 bases and J by 4 bases, with 16 bases between them. Germline V lookup: CDR1 SGHRS, CDR2 YFSETQ. The CDR3 length is 14 residues. The repertoire was sequenced with immunoSEQ multiplex PCR; TCRdb's copy has only in-frame clones and lacks some. The data show 23,000 or so clones, approximately 84% seen once. This record comes from a study of chemoradiotherapy in HPV16-positive cancers. Study-wide context: A couple of HPV16-positive patients' cells yielded candidate HPV-specific clones and common motifs. Study-wide results and caveats: During treatment, candidate HPV-specific clones and E7-related motifs expanded in tumor.

Repeated repertoire sampling spanned the course of chemoradiotherapy. The sequenced sample was blood, obtained from a patient who underwent chemoradiotherapy. The receptor comes from a human donor with HPV-associated anogenital cancer. V is TRBV5-1 and J is TRBJ2-3; maybe TRBD1 (6 bases). The CDR3 nucleotides are TGCGCCAGCTGGGGTCTGGACAGAGCAGATACGCAGTATTTT. Translation: CASWGLDRADTQYF.